This entry features one T cell receptor beta chain sequence. Sequencing was performed with immunoSEQ multiplex PCR; in TCRdb, only in-frame clones are kept and a portion is missing. Of about 320,000 clones listed, approximately 90% are singletons. The sample is drawn from a study of blood T cell repertoires in COVID-19. V shed 6 bases, J shed 3 bases, and the junction held 8 bases outside the gene matches. The CDR3 runs 15 residues. Looked up from germline, CDR1 is MNHNY and CDR2 is SVGAGI (reference sequence). This chain uses TRBV6-6 with TRBJ1-2; 9 bases map to TRBD1. The sequence derives from a woman younger than 45 who had been exposed to COVID-19. Sequencing used PBMCs or T cells enriched from blood (not recorded which). Written as DNA, the CDR3 is TGTGCCAGCAGCGCCCAGGACAGGGGCTACTATGGCTACACCTTC. Translated, it gives CASSAQDRGYYGYTF.